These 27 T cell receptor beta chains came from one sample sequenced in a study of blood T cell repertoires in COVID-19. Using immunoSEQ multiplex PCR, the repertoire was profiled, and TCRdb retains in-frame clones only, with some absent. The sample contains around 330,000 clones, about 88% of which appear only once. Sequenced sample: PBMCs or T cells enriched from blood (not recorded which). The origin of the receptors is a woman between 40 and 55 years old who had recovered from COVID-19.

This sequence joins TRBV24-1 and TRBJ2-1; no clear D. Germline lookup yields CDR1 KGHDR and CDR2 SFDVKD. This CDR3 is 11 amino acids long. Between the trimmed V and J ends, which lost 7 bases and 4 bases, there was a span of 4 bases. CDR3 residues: CATRSYNEQFF. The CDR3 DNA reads TGTGCCACCAGGAGTTACAATGAGCAGTTCTTC.

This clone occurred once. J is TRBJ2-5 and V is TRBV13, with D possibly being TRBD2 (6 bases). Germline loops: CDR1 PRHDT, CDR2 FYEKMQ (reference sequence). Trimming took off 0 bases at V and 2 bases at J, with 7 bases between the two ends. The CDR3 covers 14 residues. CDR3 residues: CASSLGRGQETQYF. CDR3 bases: TGTGCCAGCAGCTTAGGGCGGGGACAAGAGACCCAGTACTTC.

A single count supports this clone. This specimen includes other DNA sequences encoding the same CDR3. Written as DNA, the CDR3 is TGTGCCAGCAGTTTCGACAGCTACGAGCAGTACTTC. Translated, it gives CASSFDSYEQYF. V usage is TRBV12-3 or TRBV12-4 and J usage is TRBJ2-7, with a tentative D call TRBD1 (5 bases). The CDR3 sequence is 12 residues long. The V and J ends lost 3 bases and 3 bases respectively, with 6 bases between them.

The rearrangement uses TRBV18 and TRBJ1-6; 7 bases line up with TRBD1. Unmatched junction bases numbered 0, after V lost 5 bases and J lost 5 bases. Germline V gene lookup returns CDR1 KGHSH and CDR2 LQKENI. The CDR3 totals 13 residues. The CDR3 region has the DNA TGTGCCAGCTCAGGGACAGATAATTCACCCCTCCACTTT. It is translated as CASSGTDNSPLHF.

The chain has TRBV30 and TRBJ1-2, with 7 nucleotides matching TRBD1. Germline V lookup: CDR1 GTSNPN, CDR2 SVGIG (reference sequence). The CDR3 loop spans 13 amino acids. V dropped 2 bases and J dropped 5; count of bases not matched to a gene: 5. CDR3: CAWSTQGPYGYTF. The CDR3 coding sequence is TGTGCCTGGAGTACACAGGGGCCTTATGGCTACACCTTC. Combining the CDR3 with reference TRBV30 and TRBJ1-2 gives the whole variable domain SQTIHQWPATLVQPVGSPLSLECTVEGTSNPNLYWYRQAAGRGLQLLFYSVGIGQISSEVPQNLSASRPQDRQFILSSKKLLLSDSGFYLCAWSTQGPYGYTFGSGTRLTVV.

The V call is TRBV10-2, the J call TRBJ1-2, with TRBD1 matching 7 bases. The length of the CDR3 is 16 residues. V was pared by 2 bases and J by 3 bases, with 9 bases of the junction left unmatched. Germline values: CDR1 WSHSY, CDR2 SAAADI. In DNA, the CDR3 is TGCGCCAGCAGTGAGGGAGGCCACAGGGGTGACTATGGCTACACCTTC. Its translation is CASSEGGHRGDYGYTF.

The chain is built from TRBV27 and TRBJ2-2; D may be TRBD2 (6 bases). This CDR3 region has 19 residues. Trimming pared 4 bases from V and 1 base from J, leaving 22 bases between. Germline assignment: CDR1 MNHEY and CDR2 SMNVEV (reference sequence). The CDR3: CASSSLGPLAGMNTGELFF. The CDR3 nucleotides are TGTGCCAGCAGTTCCCTAGGACCCTTGGCGGGGATGAACACCGGGGAGCTGTTTTTT.

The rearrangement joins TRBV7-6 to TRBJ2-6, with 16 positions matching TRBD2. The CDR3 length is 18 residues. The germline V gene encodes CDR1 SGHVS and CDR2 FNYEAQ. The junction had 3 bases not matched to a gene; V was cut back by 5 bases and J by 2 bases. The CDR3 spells CASSPGLAGGPGANVLTF. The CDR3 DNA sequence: TGTGCCAGCAGCCCGGGACTAGCGGGGGGGCCTGGGGCCAACGTCCTGACTTTC.

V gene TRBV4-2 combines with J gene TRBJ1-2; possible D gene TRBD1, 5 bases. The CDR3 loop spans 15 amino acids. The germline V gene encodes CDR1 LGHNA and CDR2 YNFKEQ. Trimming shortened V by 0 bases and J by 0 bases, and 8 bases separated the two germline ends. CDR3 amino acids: CASSQDGDSNYGYTF. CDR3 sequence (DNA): TGTGCCAGCAGCCAAGATGGGGACTCTAACTATGGCTACACCTTC.

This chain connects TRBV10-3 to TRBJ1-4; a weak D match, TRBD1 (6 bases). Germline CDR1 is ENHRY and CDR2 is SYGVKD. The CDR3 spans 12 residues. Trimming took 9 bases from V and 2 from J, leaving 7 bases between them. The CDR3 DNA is TGTGCCATTGGACAGACTAATGAAAAACTGTTTTTT. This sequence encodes CAIGQTNEKLFF.

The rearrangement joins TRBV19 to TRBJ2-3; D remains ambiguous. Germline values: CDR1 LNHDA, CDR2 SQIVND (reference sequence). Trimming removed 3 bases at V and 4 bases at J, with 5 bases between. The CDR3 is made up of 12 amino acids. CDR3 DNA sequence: TGTGCCAGTAGTATTTCGGCAGATACGCAGTATTTT. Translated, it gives CASSISADTQYF.

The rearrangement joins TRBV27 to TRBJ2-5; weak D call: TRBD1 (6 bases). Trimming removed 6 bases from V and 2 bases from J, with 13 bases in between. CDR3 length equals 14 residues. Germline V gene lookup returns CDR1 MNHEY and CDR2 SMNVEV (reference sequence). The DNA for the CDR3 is TGTGCCAGCAGACCTGACAGGCTACAAGAGACCCAGTACTTC. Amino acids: CASRPDRLQETQYF.

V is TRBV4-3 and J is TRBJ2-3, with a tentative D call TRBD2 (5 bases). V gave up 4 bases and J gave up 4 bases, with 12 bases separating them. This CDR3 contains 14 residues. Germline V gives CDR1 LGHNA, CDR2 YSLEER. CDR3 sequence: CASSPRAMADTQYF. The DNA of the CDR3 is TGCGCCAGCAGCCCGAGGGCGATGGCAGATACGCAGTATTTT.

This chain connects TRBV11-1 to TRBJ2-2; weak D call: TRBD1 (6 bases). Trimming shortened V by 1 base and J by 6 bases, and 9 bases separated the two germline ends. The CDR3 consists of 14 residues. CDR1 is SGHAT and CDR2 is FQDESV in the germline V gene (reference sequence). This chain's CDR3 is CASSLVEGAGELFF. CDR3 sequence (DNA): TGTGCCAGCAGCTTAGTTGAGGGGGCCGGGGAGCTGTTTTTT.

CDR3 region: CASRPGGLDTEAFF. The CDR3 nucleotides are TGTGCCAGCAGACCAGGGGGCTTGGACACTGAAGCTTTCTTT. The rearrangement uses TRBV3-1 (or the pseudogene TRBV3-2) and TRBJ1-1; TRBD1 matches 8 bases. The CDR3 is 14 amino acids. Germline CDR1 is LGHDT and CDR2 is YNNKEL (reference sequence). The junction had 6 bases not matched to a gene; V was cut back by 6 bases and J by 3 bases.

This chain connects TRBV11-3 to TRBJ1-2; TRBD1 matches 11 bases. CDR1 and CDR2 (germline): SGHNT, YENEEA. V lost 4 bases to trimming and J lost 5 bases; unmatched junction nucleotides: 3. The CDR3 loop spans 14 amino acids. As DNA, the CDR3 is TGTGCCAGCAGCTCGGACAGGGGGCGGTATGGCTACACCTTC. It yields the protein CASSSDRGRYGYTF.

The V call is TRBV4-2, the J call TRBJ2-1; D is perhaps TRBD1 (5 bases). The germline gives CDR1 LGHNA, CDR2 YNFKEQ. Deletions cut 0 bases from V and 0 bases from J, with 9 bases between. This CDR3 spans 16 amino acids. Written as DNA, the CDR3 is TGTGCCAGCAGCCAAGAGGGGCATAACTCCTACAATGAGCAGTTCTTC. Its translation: CASSQEGHNSYNEQFF.

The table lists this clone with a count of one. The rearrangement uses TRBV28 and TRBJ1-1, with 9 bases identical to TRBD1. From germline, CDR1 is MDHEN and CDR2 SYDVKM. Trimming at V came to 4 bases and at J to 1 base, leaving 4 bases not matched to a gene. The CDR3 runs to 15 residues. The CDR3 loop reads CASSWDRVSNTEAFF. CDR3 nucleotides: TGTGCCAGCAGTTGGGACAGGGTTTCGAACACTGAAGCTTTCTTT.

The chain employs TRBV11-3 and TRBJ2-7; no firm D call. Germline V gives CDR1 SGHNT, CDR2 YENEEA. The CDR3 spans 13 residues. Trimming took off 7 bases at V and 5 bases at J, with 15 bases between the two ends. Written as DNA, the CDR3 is TGTGCCAGCACCCGACTTTATTCCCACGAGCAGTACTTC. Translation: CASTRLYSHEQYF.

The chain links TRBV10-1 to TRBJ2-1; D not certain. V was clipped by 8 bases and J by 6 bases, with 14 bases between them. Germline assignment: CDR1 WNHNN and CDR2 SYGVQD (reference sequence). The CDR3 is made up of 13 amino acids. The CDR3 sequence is CASPLLDRNEQFF. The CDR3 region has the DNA TGCGCCAGCCCCTTACTCGATCGCAATGAGCAGTTCTTC.

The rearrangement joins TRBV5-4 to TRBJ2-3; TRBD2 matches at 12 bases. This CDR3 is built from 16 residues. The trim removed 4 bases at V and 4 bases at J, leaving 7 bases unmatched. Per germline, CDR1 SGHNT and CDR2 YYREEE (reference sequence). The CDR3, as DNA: TGTGCCAGCAGCCAGGGCCTAGCGGGGGGGTCAGATACGCAGTATTTT. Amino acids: CASSQGLAGGSDTQYF.

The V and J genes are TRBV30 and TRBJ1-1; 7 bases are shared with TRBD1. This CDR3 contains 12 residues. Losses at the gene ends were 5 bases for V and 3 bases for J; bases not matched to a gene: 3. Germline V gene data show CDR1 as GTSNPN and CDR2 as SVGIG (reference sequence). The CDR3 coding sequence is TGTGCCTGGGGGACAGAGCACACTGAAGCTTTCTTT. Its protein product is CAWGTEHTEAFF.

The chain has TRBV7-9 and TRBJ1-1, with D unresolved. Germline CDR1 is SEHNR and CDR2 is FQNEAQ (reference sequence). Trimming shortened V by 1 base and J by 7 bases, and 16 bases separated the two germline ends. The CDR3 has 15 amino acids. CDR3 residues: CASSLVQTLGGEAFF. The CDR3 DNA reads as TGTGCCAGCAGCTTAGTACAAACTCTTGGCGGTGAAGCTTTCTTT.

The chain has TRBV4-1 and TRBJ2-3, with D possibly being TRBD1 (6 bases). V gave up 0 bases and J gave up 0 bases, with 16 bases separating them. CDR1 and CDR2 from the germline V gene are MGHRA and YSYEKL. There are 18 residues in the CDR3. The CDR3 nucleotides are TGCGCCAGCAGCCAAGATTCAGGGACAAGTACTAGCACAGATACGCAGTATTTT. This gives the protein CASSQDSGTSTSTDTQYF.

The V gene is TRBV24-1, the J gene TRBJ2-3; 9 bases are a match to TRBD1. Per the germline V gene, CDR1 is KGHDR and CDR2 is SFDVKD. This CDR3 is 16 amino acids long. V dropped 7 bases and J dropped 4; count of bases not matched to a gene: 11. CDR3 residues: CATSPTGTGWPDTQYF. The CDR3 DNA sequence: TGTGCCACCAGCCCCACCGGGACAGGGTGGCCAGATACGCAGTATTTT.

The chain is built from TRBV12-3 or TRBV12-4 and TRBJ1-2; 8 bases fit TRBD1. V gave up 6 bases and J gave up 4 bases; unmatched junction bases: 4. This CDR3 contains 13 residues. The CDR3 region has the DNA TGTGCCAGCAGACCGACAGGGGTCTATGGCTACACCTTC. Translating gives CASRPTGVYGYTF.

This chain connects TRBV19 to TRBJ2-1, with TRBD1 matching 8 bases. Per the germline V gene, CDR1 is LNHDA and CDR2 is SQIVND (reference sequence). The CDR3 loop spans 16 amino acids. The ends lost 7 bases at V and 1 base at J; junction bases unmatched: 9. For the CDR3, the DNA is TGTGCCAGTACCCTGACAGGGGTAGGGTCCTACAATGAGCAGTTCTTC. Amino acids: CASTLTGVGSYNEQFF.